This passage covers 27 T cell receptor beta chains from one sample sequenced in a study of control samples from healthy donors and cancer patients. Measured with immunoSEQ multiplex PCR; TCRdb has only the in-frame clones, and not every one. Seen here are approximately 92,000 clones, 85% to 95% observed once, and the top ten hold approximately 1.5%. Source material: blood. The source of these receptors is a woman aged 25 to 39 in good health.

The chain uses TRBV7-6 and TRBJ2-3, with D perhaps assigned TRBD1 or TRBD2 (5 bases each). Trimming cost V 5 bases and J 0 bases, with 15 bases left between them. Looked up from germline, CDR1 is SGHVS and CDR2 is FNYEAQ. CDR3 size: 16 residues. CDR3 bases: TGTGCCAGCAGCCCTAGGGGAGCGGTGAGCACAGATACGCAGTATTTT. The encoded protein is CASSPRGAVSTDTQYF.

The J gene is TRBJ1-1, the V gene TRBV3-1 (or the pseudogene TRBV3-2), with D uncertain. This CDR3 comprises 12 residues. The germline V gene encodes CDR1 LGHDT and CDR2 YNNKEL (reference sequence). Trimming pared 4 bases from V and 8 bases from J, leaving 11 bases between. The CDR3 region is CASSLVTSEAFF. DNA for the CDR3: TGTGCCAGCAGCCTCGTGACATCAGAAGCTTTCTTT.

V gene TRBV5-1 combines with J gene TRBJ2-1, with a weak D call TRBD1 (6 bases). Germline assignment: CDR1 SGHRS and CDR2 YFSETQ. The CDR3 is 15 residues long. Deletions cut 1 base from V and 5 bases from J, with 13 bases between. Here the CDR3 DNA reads TGCGCCAGCAGCTTGATTGGACAGACACACAATGAGCAGTTCTTC. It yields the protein CASSLIGQTHNEQFF.

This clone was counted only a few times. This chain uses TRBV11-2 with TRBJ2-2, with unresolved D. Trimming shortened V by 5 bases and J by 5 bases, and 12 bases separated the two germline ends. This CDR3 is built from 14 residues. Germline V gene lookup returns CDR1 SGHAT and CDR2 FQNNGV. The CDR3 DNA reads TGTGCCAGCAGCGTGGAGTTGAGTACCGGGGAGCTGTTTTTT. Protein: CASSVELSTGELFF.

CDR3 loop: CASSFTSGAYEQYF. The CDR3 coding sequence is TGTGCCAGCAGTTTCACTAGCGGAGCCTACGAGCAGTACTTC. This sequence joins TRBV27 and TRBJ2-7; 8 positions match TRBD2. CDR1 and CDR2 from the germline V gene are MNHEY and SMNVEV (reference sequence). The CDR3 covers 14 residues. The J segment lost 2 bases and the V segment lost 3 bases, leaving 3 bases of the junction unmatched.

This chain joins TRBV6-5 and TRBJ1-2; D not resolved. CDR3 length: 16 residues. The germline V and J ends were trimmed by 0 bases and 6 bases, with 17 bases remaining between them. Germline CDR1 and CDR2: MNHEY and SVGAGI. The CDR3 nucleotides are TGTGCCAGCAGTTACTCGTCGGTGCAGGATAAAAATGGCTACACCTTC. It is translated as CASSYSSVQDKNGYTF.

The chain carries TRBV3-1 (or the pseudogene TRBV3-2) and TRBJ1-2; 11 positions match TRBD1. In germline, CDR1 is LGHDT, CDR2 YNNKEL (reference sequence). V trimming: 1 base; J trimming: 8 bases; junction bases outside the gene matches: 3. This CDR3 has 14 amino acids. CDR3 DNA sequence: TGTGCCAGCAGCCAAGTCGGGACAGGGGGAGGCTACACCTTC. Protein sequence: CASSQVGTGGGYTF.

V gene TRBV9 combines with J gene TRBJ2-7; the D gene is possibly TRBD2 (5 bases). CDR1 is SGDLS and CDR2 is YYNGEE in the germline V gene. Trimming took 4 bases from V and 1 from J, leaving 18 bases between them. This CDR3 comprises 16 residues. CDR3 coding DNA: TGTGCCAGCAGCCCACCCCGGGCACGGGGATCCTACGAGCAGTACTTC. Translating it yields CASSPPRARGSYEQYF. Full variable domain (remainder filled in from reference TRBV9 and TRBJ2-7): DSGVTQTPKHLITATGQRVTLRCSPRSGDLSVYWYQQSLDQGLQFLIQYYNGEERAKGNILERFSAQQFPDLHSELNLSSLELGDSALYFCASSPPRARGSYEQYFGPGTRLTVT.

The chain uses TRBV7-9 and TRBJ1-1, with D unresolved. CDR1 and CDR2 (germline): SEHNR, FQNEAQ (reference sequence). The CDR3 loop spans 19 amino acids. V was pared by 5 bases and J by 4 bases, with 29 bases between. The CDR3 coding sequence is TGTGCCAGCAGCCCCCCTCTCGGTCCCCAAGAGAGGCGGGGCACTGAAGCTTTCTTT. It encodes CASSPPLGPQERRGTEAFF.

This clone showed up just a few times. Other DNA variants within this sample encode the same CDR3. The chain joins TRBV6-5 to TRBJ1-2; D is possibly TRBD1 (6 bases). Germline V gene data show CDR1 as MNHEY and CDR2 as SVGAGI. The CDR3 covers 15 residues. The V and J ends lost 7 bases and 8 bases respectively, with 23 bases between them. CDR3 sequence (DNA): TGTGCCAGCACCAACCTGGGGACACTACAAAGGGGCTACACCTTC. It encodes CASTNLGTLQRGYTF.

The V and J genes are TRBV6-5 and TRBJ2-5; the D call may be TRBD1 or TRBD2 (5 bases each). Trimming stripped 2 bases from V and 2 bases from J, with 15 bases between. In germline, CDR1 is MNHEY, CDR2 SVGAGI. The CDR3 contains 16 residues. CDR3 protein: CASSYMASGTQETQYF. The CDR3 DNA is TGTGCCAGCAGTTACATGGCCTCGGGGACGCAAGAGACCCAGTACTTC.

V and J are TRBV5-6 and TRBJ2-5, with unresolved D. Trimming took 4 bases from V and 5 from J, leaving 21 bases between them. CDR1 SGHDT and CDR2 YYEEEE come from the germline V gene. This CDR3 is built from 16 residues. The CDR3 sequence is CASSLMIYYQAETQYF. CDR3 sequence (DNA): TGTGCCAGCAGCCTGATGATCTATTACCAAGCGGAGACCCAGTACTTC.

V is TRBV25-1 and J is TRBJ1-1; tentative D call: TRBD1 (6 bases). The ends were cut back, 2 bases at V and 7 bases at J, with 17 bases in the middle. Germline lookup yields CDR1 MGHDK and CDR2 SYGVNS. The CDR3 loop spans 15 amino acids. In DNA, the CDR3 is TGTGCCAGCAGTGAAGAGGGGGGACCATGGGGTGAAGCTTTCTTT. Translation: CASSEEGGPWGEAFF.

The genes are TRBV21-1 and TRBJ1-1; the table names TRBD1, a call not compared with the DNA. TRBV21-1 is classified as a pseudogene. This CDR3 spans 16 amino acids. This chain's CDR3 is CASSKALGQGRTEAFF. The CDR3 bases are TGTGCCAGCAGCAAAGCCTTGGGACAGGGGAGGACTGAAGCTTTCTTT.

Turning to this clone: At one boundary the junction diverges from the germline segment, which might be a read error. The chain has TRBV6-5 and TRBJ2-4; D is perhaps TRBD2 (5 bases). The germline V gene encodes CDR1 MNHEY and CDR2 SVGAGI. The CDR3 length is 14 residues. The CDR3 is CASSDSVRGNIQYF. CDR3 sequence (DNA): TGTGCCAGCAGTGACTCAGTCCGAGGGAACATTCAGTACTTC.

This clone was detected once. DNA for the CDR3: TGTGCCAGCAGCTCGGGTCCGATTAGCGGGAAGTACTACAATGAGCAGTTCTTC. Its protein product is CASSSGPISGKYYNEQFF. The V gene is TRBV11-2, the J gene TRBJ2-1; the match to TRBD2 covers 8 bases. The V gene's germline CDR1 is SGHAT and CDR2 FQNNGV. This CDR3 region has 18 residues. Losses at the gene ends were 4 bases for V and 3 bases for J; bases not matched to a gene: 14.

DNA of the CDR3: TGCAGCGATGGCGGGACAGGGTGGAACACTGAAGCTTTCTTT. Residues: CSDGGTGWNTEAFF. This chain joins TRBV29-1 and TRBJ1-1; 9 nucleotides agree with TRBD1. This CDR3 spans 14 amino acids. Trimming cost V 7 bases and J 1 base; bases outside gene matches: 7. Germline V gene sequence: CDR1 SQVTM, CDR2 ANQGSEA. Based on the CDR3 plus reference TRBV29-1 and TRBJ1-1, the full variable domain is SAVISQKPSRDICQRGTSLTIQCQVDSQVTMMFWYRQQPGQSLTLIATANQGSEATYESGFVIDKFPISRPNLTFSTLTVSNMSPEDSSIYLCSDGGTGWNTEAFFGQGTRLTVV.

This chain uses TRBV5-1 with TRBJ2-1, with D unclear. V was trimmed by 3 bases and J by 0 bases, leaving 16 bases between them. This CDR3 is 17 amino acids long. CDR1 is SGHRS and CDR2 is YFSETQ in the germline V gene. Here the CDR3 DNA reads TGCGCCAGCAGCTCGAACGGGTTAGGGTTCTCCTACAATGAGCAGTTCTTC. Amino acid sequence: CASSSNGLGFSYNEQFF.

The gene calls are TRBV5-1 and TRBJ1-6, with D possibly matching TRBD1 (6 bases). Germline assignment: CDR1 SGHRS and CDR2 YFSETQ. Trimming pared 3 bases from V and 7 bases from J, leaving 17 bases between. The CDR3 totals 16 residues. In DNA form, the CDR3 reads TGCGCCAGCAGCTCAGAAGCAGGGGATGGGAATTCACCCCTCCACTTT. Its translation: CASSSEAGDGNSPLHF.

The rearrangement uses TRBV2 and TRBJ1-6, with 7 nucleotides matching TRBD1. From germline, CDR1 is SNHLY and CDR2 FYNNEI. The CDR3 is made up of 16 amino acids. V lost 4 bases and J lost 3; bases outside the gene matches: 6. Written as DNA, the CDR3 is TGTGCCAGCAGTGTGGGACAGAATTACTATAATTCACCCCTCCACTTT. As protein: CASSVGQNYYNSPLHF.

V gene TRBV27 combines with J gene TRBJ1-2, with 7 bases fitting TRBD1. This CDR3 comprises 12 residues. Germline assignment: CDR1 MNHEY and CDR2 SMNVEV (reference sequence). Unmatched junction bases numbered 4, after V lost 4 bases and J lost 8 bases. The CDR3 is CASSSQGTGYTF. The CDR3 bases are TGTGCCAGCAGTTCACAGGGGACCGGCTACACCTTC.

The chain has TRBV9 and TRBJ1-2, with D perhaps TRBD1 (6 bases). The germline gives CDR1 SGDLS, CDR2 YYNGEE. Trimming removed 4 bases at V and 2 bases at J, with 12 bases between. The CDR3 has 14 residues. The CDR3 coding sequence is TGTGCCAGCAGCCATACAGGGACCAACTATGGCTACACCTTC. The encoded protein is CASSHTGTNYGYTF.

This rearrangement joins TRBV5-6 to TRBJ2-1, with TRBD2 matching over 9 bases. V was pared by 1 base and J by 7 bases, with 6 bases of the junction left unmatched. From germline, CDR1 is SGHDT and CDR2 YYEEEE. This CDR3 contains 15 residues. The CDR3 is CASSLTSGHPNEQFF. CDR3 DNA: TGTGCCAGCAGCTTGACTAGCGGGCATCCGAATGAGCAGTTCTTC.

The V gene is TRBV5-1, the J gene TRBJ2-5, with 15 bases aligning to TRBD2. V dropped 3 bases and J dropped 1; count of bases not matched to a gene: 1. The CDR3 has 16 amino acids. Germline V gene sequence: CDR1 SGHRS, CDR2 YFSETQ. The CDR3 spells CASSSGLAGGQETQYF. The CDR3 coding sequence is TGCGCCAGCAGCTCGGGACTAGCGGGAGGCCAAGAGACCCAGTACTTC.

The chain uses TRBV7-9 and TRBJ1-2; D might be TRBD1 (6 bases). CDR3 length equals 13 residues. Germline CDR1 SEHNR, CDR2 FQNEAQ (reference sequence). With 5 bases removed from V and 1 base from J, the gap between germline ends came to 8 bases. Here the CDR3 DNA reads TGTGCCAGCAGCCCGGACAGTAACTATGGCTACACCTTC. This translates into CASSPDSNYGYTF.

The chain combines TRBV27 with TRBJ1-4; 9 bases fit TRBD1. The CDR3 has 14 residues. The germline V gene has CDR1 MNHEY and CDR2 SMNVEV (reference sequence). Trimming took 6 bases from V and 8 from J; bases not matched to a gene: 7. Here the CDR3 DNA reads TGTGCCAGCAGCTTGGACAGGGGAATGGAAAAACTGTTTTTT. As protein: CASSLDRGMEKLFF.

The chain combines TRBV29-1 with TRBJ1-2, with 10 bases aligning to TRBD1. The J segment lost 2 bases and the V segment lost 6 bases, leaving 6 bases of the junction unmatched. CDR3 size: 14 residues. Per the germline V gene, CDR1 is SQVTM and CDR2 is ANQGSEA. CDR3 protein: CSVETGGANYGYTF. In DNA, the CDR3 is TGCAGCGTAGAGACAGGGGGCGCGAACTATGGCTACACCTTC.